This T cell receptor (beta chain) was sequenced for a study of blood T cell repertoires in COVID-19. Study at large: The samples span acute and convalescent COVID-19 from the United States, Italy and Spain. Nucleic acid was either cDNA or gDNA, and it came from T cells, B-cell-depleted T cells, or PBMCs.

Study processing details: Reference gene primer amplification in the assay estimated nucleated cell counts. Clones were read by immunoSEQ multiplex PCR, and TCRdb kept only the in-frame ones, dropping some. For V, J and clone size, that table is used; D and trimming come from the DNA. The data contain around 300,000 clones, around nine tenths of them seen just once; the ten biggest clones take up roughly 2.2%. This clone came up once. The sample comprised peripheral blood. The origin of this receptor is a man aged 45-65 years with acute or convalescent COVID-19.

DNA of the CDR3: TGCGCCAGCAGCTTGGGGGGACAGGGAGATGGAGAGACCCAGTACTTC. Translated: CASSLGGQGDGETQYF. The chain carries TRBV5-1 and TRBJ2-5, with 9 positions matching TRBD1. There are 16 residues in the CDR3. Germline V lookup: CDR1 SGHRS, CDR2 YFSETQ. V shed 0 bases and J 4 bases; nucleotides not matched to a gene: 7.